This is a list of T cell receptor beta chains from one sample in a study of human T cells and chemical hapten exposure. In TCRdb, the RACE reads were re-called with MiXCR into one record per CDR3 protein. The sample shows about 190,000 distinct CDR3 sequences, under 30% of them seen only once. The sample here was whole blood, taken in connection with sensitization to the hapten diphenylcyclopropenone (DPC). The receptor source for this set is a woman aged 40 to 50 with alopecia areata. Some clones in this sample may be carry-over from other donors' samples. Both conserved end residues are part of each CDR3. A D gene is named only where the DNA matches it firmly. Only some rows state a clone size, as once, few, many or a class for expanded clones.

D | J | size | V | CDR3 | DNA
NA | TRBJ2-1 | few | TRBV28 | CASAPSGRSSYNEQFF | TGTGCCAGCGCCCCGTCCGGAAGAAGCTCCTACAATGAGCAGTTCTTC
NA | TRBJ1-3 | few | TRBV6-6 | CASRQDRSGNTIYF | TGTGCCAGCAGACAGGACAGATCTGGAAACACCATATATTTT
TRBD2 | TRBJ2-7 | few | TRBV20-1 | CSARRTSGPSYEQYF | TGCAGTGCTCGCCGGACTAGCGGGCCCTCCTACGAGCAGTACTTC
NA | TRBJ1-1 | NA | TRBV29-1 | CSVEVRQAISEAFF | TGCAGCGTTGAAGTAAGACAGGCAATCTCCGAAGCTTTCTTT
NA | TRBJ2-1 | NA | TRBV7-9 | CASSLRPTPDEQFF | TGTGCCAGCAGCCTTCGACCCACCCCGGATGAGCAGTTCTTC
NA | TRBJ1-1 | NA | TRBV7-9 | CASSLGPQHEAFF | TGTGCCAGCAGCTTAGGCCCACAGCATGAAGCTTTCTTT
TRBD1 | TRBJ2-7 | NA | TRBV20-1 | CSARDRGVYEQYF | TGCAGTGCCAGGGACAGGGGGGTTTACGAGCAGTACTTC
NA | TRBJ2-5 | NA | TRBV4-2 | CASSQRGAFETQYF | TGTGCCAGCAGCCAAAGGGGGGCGTTCGAGACCCAGTACTTC
TRBD1 | TRBJ2-3 | few | TRBV6-2/TRBV6-3 | CASSRGQGETDTQYF | TGTGCCAGCAGTCGCGGACAGGGAGAGACAGATACGCAGTATTTT
TRBD2 | TRBJ2-7 | NA | TRBV20-1 | CSGPGGSYEQYF | TGCAGTGGTCCGGGGGGCTCCTACGAGCAGTACTTC
TRBD1 | TRBJ2-7 | NA | TRBV27 | CATSGQAPYEQYF | TGTGCCACCTCGGGACAGGCTCCCTACGAGCAGTACTTC
NA | TRBJ2-7 | few | TRBV7-2 | CASSLGAAVTYEQYF | TGTGCCAGCAGCTTAGGGGCAGCCGTAACCTACGAGCAGTACTTC
TRBD2 | TRBJ2-3 | few | TRBV3-1 | CASSQGGTSEVDTQYF | TGTGCCAGCAGCCAAGGCGGGACTAGCGAAGTAGATACGCAGTATTTT
NA | TRBJ2-5 | NA | TRBV12-3/TRBV12-4 | CASSFLREGTQYF | TGTGCCAGCAGTTTTTTGAGGGAAGGGACCCAGTACTTC
NA | TRBJ1-6 | NA | TRBV12-3/TRBV12-4 | CAINTGSLNSPLHF | TGTGCCATTAACACCGGGAGTCTTAATTCACCCCTCCACTTT
NA | TRBJ1-2 | many | TRBV18 | CASSPTGYGYTF | TGTGCCAGCTCACCAACGGGCTATGGCTACACCTTC
TRBD1 | TRBJ2-5 | medium-sized | TRBV4-2 | CASSQGGQGAQETQYF | TGTGCCAGCAGCCAAGGGGGACAGGGGGCTCAGGAGACCCAGTACTTC